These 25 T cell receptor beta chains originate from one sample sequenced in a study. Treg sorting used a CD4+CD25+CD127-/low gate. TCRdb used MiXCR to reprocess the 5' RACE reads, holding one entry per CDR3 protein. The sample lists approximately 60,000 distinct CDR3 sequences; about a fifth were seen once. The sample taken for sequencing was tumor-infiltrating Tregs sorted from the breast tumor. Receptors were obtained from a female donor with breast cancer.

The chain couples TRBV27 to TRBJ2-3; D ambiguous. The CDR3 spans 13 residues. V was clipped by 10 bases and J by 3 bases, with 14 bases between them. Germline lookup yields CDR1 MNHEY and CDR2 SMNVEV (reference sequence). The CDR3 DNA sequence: TGTGCCACCGCACGTACATATACAGATACGCAGTATTTT. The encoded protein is CATARTYTDTQYF.

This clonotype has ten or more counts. CDR3 amino acids: CASSGRQRGYTF. In nucleotides, the CDR3 is TGCGCCAGCAGCGGAAGACAGAGAGGCTACACCTTC. The chain joins TRBV5-1 to TRBJ1-2; weak D call: TRBD1 (5 bases). Trimming took off 4 bases at V and 8 bases at J, with 12 bases between the two ends. CDR1 and CDR2 from the germline V gene are SGHRS and YFSETQ. The CDR3 totals 12 residues.

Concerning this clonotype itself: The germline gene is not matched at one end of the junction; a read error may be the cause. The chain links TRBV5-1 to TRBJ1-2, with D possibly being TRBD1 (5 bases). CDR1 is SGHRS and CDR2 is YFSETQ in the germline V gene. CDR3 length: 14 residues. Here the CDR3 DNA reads TGCGCCAGCAGCTTGGCCAACCTGGGGGATGGCCACACCTTC. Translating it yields CASSLANLGDGHTF.

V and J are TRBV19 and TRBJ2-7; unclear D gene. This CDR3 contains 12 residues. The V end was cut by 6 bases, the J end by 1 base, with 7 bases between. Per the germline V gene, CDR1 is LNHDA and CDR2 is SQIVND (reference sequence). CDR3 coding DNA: TGTGCCAGTAGAGGGCCGTCCTACGAGCAGTACTTC. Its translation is CASRGPSYEQYF.

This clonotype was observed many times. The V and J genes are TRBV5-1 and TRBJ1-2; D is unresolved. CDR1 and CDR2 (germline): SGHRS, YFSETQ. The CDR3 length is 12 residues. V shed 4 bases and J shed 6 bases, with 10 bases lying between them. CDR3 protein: CASSTDLHGYTF. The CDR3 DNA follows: TGCGCCAGCAGCACCGACCTACATGGCTACACCTTC.

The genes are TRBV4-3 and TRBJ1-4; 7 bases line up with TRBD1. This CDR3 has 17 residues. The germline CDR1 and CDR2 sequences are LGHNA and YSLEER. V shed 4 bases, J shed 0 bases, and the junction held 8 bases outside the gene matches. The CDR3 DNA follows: TGCGCCAGCAGCCCGGGACAGTCGACTGCAACTAATGAAAAACTGTTTTTT. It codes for CASSPGQSTATNEKLFF.

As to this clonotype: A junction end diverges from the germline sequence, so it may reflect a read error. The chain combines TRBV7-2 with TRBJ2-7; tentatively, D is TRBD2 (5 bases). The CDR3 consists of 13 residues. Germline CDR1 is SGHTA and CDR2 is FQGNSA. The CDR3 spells CAGSLGGPYEQYF. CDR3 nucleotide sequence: TGTGCCGGCAGCTTAGGCGGGCCTTACGAGCAGTACTTC.

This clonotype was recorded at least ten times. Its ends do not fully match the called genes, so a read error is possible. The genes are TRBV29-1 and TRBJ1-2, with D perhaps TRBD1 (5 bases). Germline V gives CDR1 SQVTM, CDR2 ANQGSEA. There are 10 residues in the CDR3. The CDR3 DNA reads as TGCAGCGCAAGTCGAGGGGTTATCCTCTTC. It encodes CSASRGVILF.

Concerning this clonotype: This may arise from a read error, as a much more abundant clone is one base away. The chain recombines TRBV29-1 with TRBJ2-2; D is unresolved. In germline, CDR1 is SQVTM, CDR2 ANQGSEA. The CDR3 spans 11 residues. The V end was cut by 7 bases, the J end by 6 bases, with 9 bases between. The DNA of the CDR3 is TGCAGCGCTGGAATTGCCGGGGAGCTGTTTTTT. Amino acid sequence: CSAGIAGELFF.

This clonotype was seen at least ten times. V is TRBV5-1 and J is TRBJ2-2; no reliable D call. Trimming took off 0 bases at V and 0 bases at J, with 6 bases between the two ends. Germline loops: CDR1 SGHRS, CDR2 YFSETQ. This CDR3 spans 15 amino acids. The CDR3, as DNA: TGCGCCAGCAGCTTGGCTCGAGCGAACACCGGGGAGCTGTTTTTT. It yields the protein CASSLARANTGELFF.

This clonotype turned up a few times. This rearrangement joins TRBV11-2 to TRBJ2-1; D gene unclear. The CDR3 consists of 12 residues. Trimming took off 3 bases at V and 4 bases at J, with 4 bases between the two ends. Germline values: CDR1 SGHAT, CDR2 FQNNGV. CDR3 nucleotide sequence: TGTGCCAGCAGCTTGCAATACAATGAGCAGTTCTTC. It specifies CASSLQYNEQFF.

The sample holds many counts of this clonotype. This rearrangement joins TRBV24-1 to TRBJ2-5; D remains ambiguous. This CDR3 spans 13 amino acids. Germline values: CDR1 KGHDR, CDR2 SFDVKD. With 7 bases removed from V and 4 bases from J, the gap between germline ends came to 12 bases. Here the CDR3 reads CATSDRSRETQYF. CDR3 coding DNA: TGTGCCACCAGCGATAGAAGCCGAGAGACCCAGTACTTC.

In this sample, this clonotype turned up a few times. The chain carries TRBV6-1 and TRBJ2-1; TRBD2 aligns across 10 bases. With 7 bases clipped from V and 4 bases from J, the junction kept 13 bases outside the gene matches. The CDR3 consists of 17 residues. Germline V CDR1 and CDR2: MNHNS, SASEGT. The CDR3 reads CASTRALAGAMYNEQFF. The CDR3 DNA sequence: TGTGCCAGCACCCGAGCCCTAGCGGGAGCTATGTACAATGAGCAGTTCTTC.

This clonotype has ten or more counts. The CDR3 sequence: CASSYRQGEGPNYGYTF. In DNA form, the CDR3 reads TGTGCCAGCAGTTATAGACAGGGGGAGGGCCCCAACTATGGCTACACCTTC. V and J are TRBV28 and TRBJ1-2; 9 positions match TRBD1. Trimming took 4 bases from V and 2 from J; bases not matched to a gene: 11. The CDR3 runs to 17 residues. Germline V lookup: CDR1 MDHEN, CDR2 SYDVKM.

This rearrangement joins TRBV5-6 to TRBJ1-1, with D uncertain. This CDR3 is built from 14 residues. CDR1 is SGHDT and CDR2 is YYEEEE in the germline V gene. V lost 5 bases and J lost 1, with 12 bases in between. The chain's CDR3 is CASSFADGNTEAFF. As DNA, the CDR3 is TGTGCCAGCAGTTTTGCTGACGGGAACACTGAAGCTTTCTTT.

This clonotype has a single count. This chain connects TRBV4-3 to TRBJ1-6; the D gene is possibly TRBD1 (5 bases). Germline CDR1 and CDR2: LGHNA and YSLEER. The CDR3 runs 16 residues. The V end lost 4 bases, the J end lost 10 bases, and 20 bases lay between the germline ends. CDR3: CASSPDGSGKKSPLHF. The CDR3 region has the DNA TGCGCCAGCAGCCCCGATGGGTCAGGGAAAAAGTCACCCCTCCACTTT.

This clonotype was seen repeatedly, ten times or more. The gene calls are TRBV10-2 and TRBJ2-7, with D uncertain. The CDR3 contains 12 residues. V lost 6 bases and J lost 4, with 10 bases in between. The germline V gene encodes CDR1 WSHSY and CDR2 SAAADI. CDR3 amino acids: CASRQSHYEQYF. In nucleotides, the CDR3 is TGCGCCAGCAGACAGTCCCATTACGAGCAGTACTTC.

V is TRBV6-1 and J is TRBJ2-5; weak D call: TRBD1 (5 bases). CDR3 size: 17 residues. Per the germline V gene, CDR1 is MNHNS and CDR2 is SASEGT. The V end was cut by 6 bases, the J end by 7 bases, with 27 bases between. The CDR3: CASRHNPTDWNTGTQYF. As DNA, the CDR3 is TGTGCCAGCAGGCACAACCCGACAGATTGGAACACGGGGACCCAGTACTTC.

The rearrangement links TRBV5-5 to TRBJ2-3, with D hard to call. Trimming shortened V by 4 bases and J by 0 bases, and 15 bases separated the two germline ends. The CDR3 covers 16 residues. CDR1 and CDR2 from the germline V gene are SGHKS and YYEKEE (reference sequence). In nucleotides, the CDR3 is TGTGCCAGCAGCAGGAGTTTGCAGGAGAGCACAGATACGCAGTATTTT. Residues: CASSRSLQESTDTQYF.

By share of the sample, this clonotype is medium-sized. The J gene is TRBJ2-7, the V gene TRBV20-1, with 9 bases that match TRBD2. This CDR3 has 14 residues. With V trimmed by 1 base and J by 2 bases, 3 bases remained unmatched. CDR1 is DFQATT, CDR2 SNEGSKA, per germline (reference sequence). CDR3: CSARGRLAAYEQYF. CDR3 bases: TGCAGTGCTAGAGGGCGACTAGCGGCCTACGAGCAGTACTTC.

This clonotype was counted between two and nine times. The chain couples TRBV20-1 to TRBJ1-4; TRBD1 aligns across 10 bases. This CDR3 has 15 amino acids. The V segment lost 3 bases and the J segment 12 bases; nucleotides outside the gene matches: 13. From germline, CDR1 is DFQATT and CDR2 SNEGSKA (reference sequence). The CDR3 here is CSASPTRDRGKELFF. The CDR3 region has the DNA TGCAGTGCTAGCCCAACCCGGGACAGGGGCAAGGAACTGTTTTTT.

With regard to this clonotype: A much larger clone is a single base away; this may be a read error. CDR3 sequence (DNA): TGTGACAGCAGTGGGGTCGGGACCCAGTACTTC. Its protein is CDSSGVGTQYF. The chain has TRBV12-3 or TRBV12-4 and TRBJ2-5; no reliable D call. There are 11 residues in the CDR3.

Here the CDR3 reads CSARVGGYSFGYSNEQFF. CDR3 DNA: TGCAGTGCTAGAGTCGGCGGTTATAGCTTCGGGTATAGCAATGAGCAGTTCTTC. J is TRBJ2-1 and V is TRBV20-1; D unclear. Germline V gene lookup returns CDR1 DFQATT and CDR2 SNEGSKA (reference sequence). V was trimmed by 1 base and J by 6 bases, leaving 25 bases between them. The CDR3 runs 18 residues.

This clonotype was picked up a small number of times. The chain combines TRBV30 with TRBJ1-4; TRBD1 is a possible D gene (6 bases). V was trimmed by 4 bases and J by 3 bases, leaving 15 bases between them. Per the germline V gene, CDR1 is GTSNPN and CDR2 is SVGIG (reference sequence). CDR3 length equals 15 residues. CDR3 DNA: TGTGCCTGGACAGGGGCGCAGGTAGCTAATGAAAAACTGTTTTTT. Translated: CAWTGAQVANEKLFF.

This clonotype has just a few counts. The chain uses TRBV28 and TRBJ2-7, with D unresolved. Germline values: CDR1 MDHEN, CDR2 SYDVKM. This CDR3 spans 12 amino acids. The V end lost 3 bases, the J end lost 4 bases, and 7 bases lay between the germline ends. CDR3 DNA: TGTGCCAGCAGTTTCCAGAATTACGAGCAGTACTTC. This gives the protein CASSFQNYEQYF.